This passage covers 25 T cell receptor beta chains from one sample sequenced in a study of blood T cell repertoires in COVID-19. TCRdb keeps only in-frame clones here, not all; method: immunoSEQ multiplex PCR. Of tens of thousands of clones listed, around four fifths were seen once; the top ten hold roughly 5%. Sequencing used peripheral blood. These receptors originate from a human donor in a cohort sampled during active COVID-19.

The V call is TRBV6-4, the J call TRBJ2-3, with 8 bases lining up with TRBD2. The CDR3 has 16 residues. V shed 6 bases and J 3 bases; nucleotides not matched to a gene: 11. Looked up from germline, CDR1 is MRHNA and CDR2 is SNTAGT. Here the CDR3 DNA reads TGTGCCAGCAGCAAAACCCCTACGGGGGGGACAGATACGCAGTATTTT. Its protein product is CASSKTPTGGTDTQYF.

V usage is TRBV19 and J usage is TRBJ2-1; 10 nucleotides line up with TRBD2. V lost 6 bases, J lost 4 bases, and 12 bases stayed unmatched. The CDR3 loop spans 17 amino acids. Germline V CDR1 and CDR2: LNHDA, SQIVND (reference sequence). CDR3 in amino acids: CASSLGIAGGPYNEQFF. The CDR3 DNA is TGTGCCAGTAGCCTCGGGATAGCGGGGGGACCTTACAATGAGCAGTTCTTC.

V gene TRBV7-2 combines with J gene TRBJ1-5; D perhaps matches TRBD1 (6 bases). V was cut by 4 bases and J by 9 bases, with 10 bases left in between. The CDR3 covers 12 residues. Germline V gives CDR1 SGHTA, CDR2 FQGNSA. CDR3 in amino acids: CASSWIGGPQHF. CDR3 nucleotides: TGTGCCAGCAGCTGGATAGGGGGGCCCCAGCATTTT. The full variable domain, with the rest looked up from reference TRBV7-2 and TRBJ1-5, is GAGVSQSPSNKVTEKGKDVELRCDPISGHTALYWYRQSLGQGLEFLIYFQGNSAPDKSGLPSDRFSAERTGGSVSTLTIQRTQQEDSAVYLCASSWIGGPQHFGDGTRLSIL.

In this sample, this clone turned up a few times. This CDR3 is CASRKWGETGELFF. In nucleotides, the CDR3 is TGTGCCAGCAGAAAGTGGGGAGAAACCGGGGAGCTGTTTTTT. The chain carries TRBV7-2 and TRBJ2-2, with D possibly TRBD2 on 5 matching bases. CDR1 SGHTA and CDR2 FQGNSA come from the germline V gene. This CDR3 has 14 residues. Trimming cost V 6 bases and J 5 bases, with 13 bases left between them.

In its sample, this clone was seen once. The J gene is TRBJ2-4, the V gene TRBV5-1, with D unclear. Deletions cut 0 bases from V and 9 bases from J, with 10 bases between. Germline V gene sequence: CDR1 SGHRS, CDR2 YFSETQ. The length of the CDR3 is 13 residues. The CDR3 DNA follows: TGCGCCAGCAGCTTGGACGGTGGTGGCATTCAGTACTTC. This translates into CASSLDGGGIQYF.

This sequence joins TRBV10-3 and TRBJ2-4; D uncertain. The germline V gene has CDR1 ENHRY and CDR2 SYGVKD. V lost 2 bases and J 3 bases, leaving 20 bases between the germline ends. This CDR3 has 18 residues. As DNA, the CDR3 is TGTGCCATCAGTGAGAATATATTTAACCTAGGCGGCAAAAACATTCAGTACTTC. It encodes CAISENIFNLGGKNIQYF.

This chain joins TRBV3-1 (or the pseudogene TRBV3-2) and TRBJ1-1; tentatively, D is TRBD1 (6 bases). Germline values: CDR1 LGHDT, CDR2 YNNKEL (reference sequence). V dropped 0 bases and J dropped 10 bases, with 12 bases sitting between them. The CDR3 totals 13 residues. Written as DNA, the CDR3 is TGTGCCAGCAGCCAAGAGCAGGGGTTGAGAGCTTTCTTT. Residues: CASSQEQGLRAFF.

The rearrangement uses TRBV19 and TRBJ1-5; 8 nucleotides match TRBD1. The V gene end was trimmed by 6 bases and the J gene end by 0 bases; junction bases not matched to a gene: 10. CDR3 length equals 17 residues. The germline gives CDR1 LNHDA, CDR2 SQIVND (reference sequence). The CDR3 DNA reads as TGTGCCAGTAGGGGACAGGCCATGGGGTATAGCAATCAGCCCCAGCATTTT. Translated: CASRGQAMGYSNQPQHF. Combining the CDR3 with reference TRBV19 and TRBJ1-5 gives the whole variable domain DGGITQSPKYLFRKEGQNVTLSCEQNLNHDAMYWYRQDPGQGLRLIYYSQIVNDFQKGDIAEGYSVSREKKESFPLTVTSAQKNPTAFYLCASRGQAMGYSNQPQHFGDGTRLSIL.

The rearrangement uses TRBV20-1 and TRBJ2-2; 11 nucleotides agree with TRBD2. The J segment lost 2 bases and the V segment lost 3 bases, leaving 5 bases of the junction unmatched. Germline-derived CDR1 and CDR2 are DFQATT and SNEGSKA (reference sequence). The CDR3 sequence is 16 residues long. The CDR3 sequence is CSASPLAGGNTGELFF. As DNA, the CDR3 is TGCAGTGCTAGTCCCCTAGCGGGGGGAAACACCGGGGAGCTGTTTTTT.

The CDR3 sequence is CASSQAPRWVAGREEQFF. The CDR3 DNA is TGTGCCAGCAGCCAAGCCCCTCGATGGGTAGCGGGTCGGGAGGAGCAGTTCTTC. The chain has TRBV14 and TRBJ2-1; TRBD2 matches 7 bases. From germline, CDR1 is SGHDN and CDR2 FVKESK. The V and J ends lost 1 base and 10 bases, in that order; junction bases with no gene match: 19. This CDR3 contains 18 residues. Looking up the rest from reference TRBV14 and TRBJ2-1 gives the full variable domain: EAGVTQFPSHSVIEKGQTVTLRCDPISGHDNLYWYRRVMGKEIKFLLHFVKESKQDESGMPNNRFLAERTGGTYSTLKVQPAELEDSGVYFCASSQAPRWVAGREEQFFGPGTRLTVL.

This clone is a singleton in its sample. This chain links TRBV25-1 with TRBJ2-1; a possible D gene is TRBD1 (7 bases). The CDR3 runs to 14 residues. The V gene lost 7 bases and the J gene lost 4 bases, with 14 bases spanning the gap. Germline assignment: CDR1 MGHDK and CDR2 SYGVNS. CDR3 region: CASNRGGKYNEQFF. Here the CDR3 DNA reads TGTGCCAGCAACAGGGGAGGAAAATACAATGAGCAGTTCTTC. The full variable domain, with the rest looked up from reference TRBV25-1 and TRBJ2-1, is EADIYQTPRYLVIGTGKKITLECSQTMGHDKMYWYQQDPGMELHLIHYSYGVNSTEKGDLSSESTVSRIRTEHFPLTLESARPSHTSQYLCASNRGGKYNEQFFGPGTRLTVL.

The chain couples TRBV18 to TRBJ2-7; tentatively, D is TRBD2 (6 bases). Trimming took off 5 bases at V and 6 bases at J, with 23 bases between the two ends. Germline CDR1 and CDR2: KGHSH and LQKENI. The CDR3 spans 16 residues. The DNA for the CDR3 is TGTGCCAGCTCAATGGACGGGGGTACCGTGTTTGTCGAGCAGTACTTC. As protein: CASSMDGGTVFVEQYF.

The chain recombines TRBV7-8 with TRBJ2-7, with D tentatively TRBD1 (5 bases). CDR3 size: 16 residues. CDR1 SGHVS and CDR2 FQNEAQ come from the germline V gene. With 5 bases removed from V and 0 bases from J, the gap between germline ends came to 17 bases. The CDR3 DNA reads as TGTGCCAGCAGCCCCATAACGACAGTATACTCCTACGAGCAGTACTTC. Amino acid sequence: CASSPITTVYSYEQYF.

This chain uses TRBV7-2 with TRBJ1-5, with TRBD1 identical over 12 bases. CDR3 length equals 18 residues. The V gene's germline CDR1 is SGHTA and CDR2 FQGNSA. Trimming removed 5 bases from V and 9 bases from J; junction bases left unmatched: 17. CDR3 region: CASSPILSGQGAWGPQHF. The DNA of the CDR3 is TGTGCCAGCAGCCCCATACTTTCGGGACAGGGGGCTTGGGGGCCCCAGCATTTT.

This clone has more than one count but fewer than ten. V is TRBV7-8 and J is TRBJ2-2; 8 nucleotides match TRBD2. The CDR3 loop spans 15 amino acids. Trimming removed 6 bases from V and 5 bases from J; junction bases left unmatched: 8. Germline values: CDR1 SGHVS, CDR2 FQNEAQ. The CDR3, as DNA: TGTGCCAGCAGTAACCGGGGGGGAGGTACCGGGGAGCTGTTTTTT. Amino acid sequence: CASSNRGGGTGELFF. Full variable domain (outside the CDR3, taken from reference TRBV7-8 and TRBJ2-2): GAGVSQSPRYKVAKRGQDVALRCDPISGHVSLFWYQQALGQGPEFLTYFQNEAQLDKSGLPSDRFFAERPEGSVSTLKIQRTQQEDSAVYLCASSNRGGGTGELFFGEGSRLTVL.

In this sample, this clone turned up a few times. This chain connects TRBV6-5 to TRBJ2-7; TRBD2 aligns across 7 bases. The CDR3 has 15 residues. Germline CDR1 reads MNHEY; CDR2 reads SVGAGI. After removal of 6 bases from V and 2 bases from J, the junction contained 10 bases not matched to a gene. CDR3 coding DNA: TGTGCCAGCAGAAGACCAGGGAGGGGACCCTACGAGCAGTACTTC. This gives the protein CASRRPGRGPYEQYF.

The chain carries TRBV9 and TRBJ2-1; perhaps TRBD2 as D (7 bases). V lost 0 bases, J lost 0 bases, and 19 bases lay in between. CDR1 and CDR2 (germline): SGDLS, YYNGEE. The CDR3 has 19 amino acids. Here the CDR3 reads CASSVVGGGLSHSYNEQFF. CDR3 DNA sequence: TGTGCCAGCAGCGTAGTAGGGGGGGGCCTCTCTCACTCCTACAATGAGCAGTTCTTC.

This clone was seen a handful of times. This rearrangement joins TRBV5-1 to TRBJ2-5, with 9 bases aligning to TRBD2. CDR3 length equals 14 residues. Germline loops: CDR1 SGHRS, CDR2 YFSETQ. V was clipped by 6 bases and J by 4 bases; unmatched bases: 7. The CDR3 nucleotides read TGCGCCAGCAACCGCGGGGGGGCTGGAGAGACCCAGTACTTC. This encodes CASNRGGAGETQYF.

The chain links TRBV5-1 to TRBJ2-1, with 9 bases aligning to TRBD1. The germline gives CDR1 SGHRS, CDR2 YFSETQ. The V gene end was trimmed by 0 bases and the J gene end by 9 bases; junction bases not matched to a gene: 7. The CDR3 totals 15 residues. The CDR3 nucleotides read TGCGCCAGCAGCTTGGCAGGACAGGGGTTGGGTGAGCAGTTCTTC. It specifies CASSLAGQGLGEQFF.

The V gene is TRBV7-6, the J gene TRBJ2-5; tentatively, D is TRBD2 (6 bases). The CDR3 extends over 15 amino acids. Trimming cost V 1 base and J 3 bases, with 12 bases left between them. Germline CDR1 reads SGHVS; CDR2 reads FNYEAQ. CDR3 in amino acids: CASSLGWWEEETQYF. DNA of the CDR3: TGTGCCAGCAGCTTAGGGTGGTGGGAGGAAGAGACCCAGTACTTC. Full variable domain (outside the CDR3, taken from reference TRBV7-6 and TRBJ2-5): GAGVSQSPRYKVTKRGQDVALRCDPISGHVSLYWYRQALGQGPEFLTYFNYEAQQDKSGLPNDRFSAERPEGSISTLTIQRTEQRDSAMYRCASSLGWWEEETQYFGPGTRLLVL.

The rearrangement uses TRBV5-1 and TRBJ2-3; TRBD2 is a possible D gene (7 bases). This CDR3 has 14 residues. The V end lost 6 bases, the J end lost 6 bases, and 17 bases lay between the germline ends. From germline, CDR1 is SGHRS and CDR2 YFSETQ. As DNA, the CDR3 is TGCGCCAGCACTCCTGGGGGGGGCGCTGATACGCAGTATTTT. Translating it yields CASTPGGGADTQYF.

The CDR3 is CASGTGTSGPTDTQYF. The CDR3 DNA reads as TGTGCTAGTGGAACAGGGACTAGCGGGCCCACAGATACGCAGTATTTT. This chain connects TRBV12-5 to TRBJ2-3; 12 nucleotides match TRBD2. The CDR3 contains 16 residues. Germline loops: CDR1 LGHNT, CDR2 FRNRAP. V lost 6 bases, J lost 2 bases, and 6 bases stayed unmatched. Full variable domain (missing parts from reference TRBV12-5 and TRBJ2-3): DARVTQTPRHKVTEMGQEVTMRCQPILGHNTVFWYRQTMMQGLELLAYFRNRAPLDDSGMPKDRFSAEMPDATLATLKIQPSEPRDSAVYFCASGTGTSGPTDTQYFGPGTRLTVL.

V is TRBV11-2 and J is TRBJ2-2; D unresolved. V was shortened by 5 bases and J by 0 bases, with 13 bases between the two germline ends. The CDR3 has 16 residues. CDR1 is SGHAT, CDR2 FQNNGV, per germline. The CDR3 loop reads CASSPGLGPNTGELFF. CDR3 nucleotide sequence: TGTGCCAGCAGCCCCGGTTTGGGCCCGAACACCGGGGAGCTGTTTTTT.

The chain carries TRBV5-1 and TRBJ1-2, with D maybe TRBD1 (5 bases). The germline V gene encodes CDR1 SGHRS and CDR2 YFSETQ. There are 15 residues in the CDR3. With 2 bases removed from V and 4 bases from J, the gap between germline ends came to 15 bases. The CDR3 region has the DNA TGCGCCAGCAGCTTCAGGGAGGGCCCGACCTATGGCTACACCTTC. Protein product: CASSFREGPTYGYTF.

CDR3 sequence: CASKAGSYNEQFF. DNA of the CDR3: TGCGCCAGCAAAGCGGGGTCTTACAATGAGCAGTTCTTC. The chain recombines TRBV10-2 with TRBJ2-1, with TRBD2 matching over 7 bases. In germline, CDR1 is WSHSY, CDR2 SAAADI. The CDR3 extends over 13 amino acids. With V trimmed by 7 bases and J by 4 bases, 4 bases remained unmatched.